Listed here is a single T cell receptor beta chain. TCRdb reprocessed the RT-PCR reads via MiXCR and lists one record per CDR3 protein. The table has about 830,000 distinct CDR3 sequences, about a fifth seen once; the top ten hold 11%. This entry is derived from a study of response to subunit inactivated influenza vaccine. Trimming shortened V by 1 base and J by 10 bases, and 20 bases separated the two germline ends. Germline loops: CDR1 SGHNT, CDR2 YYREEE (reference sequence). The CDR3 sequence is 15 residues long. The receptor comes from a man between 50 and 59 years old who received an inactivated influenza vaccine. This chain connects TRBV5-4 to TRBJ1-1; TRBD1 might be the D (6 bases). The sequenced sample was PBMCs from blood, obtained about 5 days after vaccination. The DNA of the CDR3 is TGTGCCAGCAGCTTGTTTCGGCAGGGGAGGCGTCGAGCTTTCTTT. Translating gives CASSLFRQGRRRAFF.